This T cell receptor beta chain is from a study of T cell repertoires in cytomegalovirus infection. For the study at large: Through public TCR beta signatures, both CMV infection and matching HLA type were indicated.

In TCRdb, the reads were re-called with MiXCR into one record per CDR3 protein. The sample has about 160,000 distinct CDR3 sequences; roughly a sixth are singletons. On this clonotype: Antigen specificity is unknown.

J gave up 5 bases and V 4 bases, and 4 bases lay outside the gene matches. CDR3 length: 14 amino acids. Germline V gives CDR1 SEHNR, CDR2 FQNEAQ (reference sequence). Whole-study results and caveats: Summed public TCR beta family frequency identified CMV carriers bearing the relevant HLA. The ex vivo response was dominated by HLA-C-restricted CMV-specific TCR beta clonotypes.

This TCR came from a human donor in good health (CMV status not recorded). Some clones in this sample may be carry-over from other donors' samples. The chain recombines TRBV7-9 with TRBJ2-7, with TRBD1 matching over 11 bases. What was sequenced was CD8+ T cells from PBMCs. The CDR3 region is CASSSEGQGDEQYF. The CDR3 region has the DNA TGTGCCAGCAGCTCGGAGGGACAGGGGGACGAGCAGTACTTC.